The present entry profiles one T cell receptor (beta chain) with its context. What it recognizes is unknown. The germline gene is not matched at one end of the junction; a read error may be the cause. Healthy bone marrow donors made up the donor group. This CDR3 contains 16 residues. Germline lookup yields CDR1 MDHEN and CDR2 SYDVKM. The data were obtained in a study of cytomegalovirus exposure and HLA in healthy donors. Study-level information: One earlier analysis, a look at 200 million or so T cells, found some 100 million unique TCR beta sequences. The study, taken as a whole, reports: The study designated about 160 TCR beta chains cytomegalovirus-associated.

A multiplex PCR was run with 60 Vbeta primers and 13 Jbeta primers. Produced via immunoSEQ multiplex PCR; TCRdb's table is partial and in-frame only. The table lists about 150,000 clones, about four fifths of them singletons. Sequenced sample: PBMCs. The chain recombines TRBV28 with TRBJ2-7, with TRBD1 matching over 12 bases. The receptor comes from a man aged 50-59 years in good health and CMV-seropositive. This CDR3 reads CASSSKPGQGALGLHF. CDR3 bases: TGTGCCAGCAGTTCAAAACCGGGACAGGGGGCCTTAGGCCTCCACTTC.